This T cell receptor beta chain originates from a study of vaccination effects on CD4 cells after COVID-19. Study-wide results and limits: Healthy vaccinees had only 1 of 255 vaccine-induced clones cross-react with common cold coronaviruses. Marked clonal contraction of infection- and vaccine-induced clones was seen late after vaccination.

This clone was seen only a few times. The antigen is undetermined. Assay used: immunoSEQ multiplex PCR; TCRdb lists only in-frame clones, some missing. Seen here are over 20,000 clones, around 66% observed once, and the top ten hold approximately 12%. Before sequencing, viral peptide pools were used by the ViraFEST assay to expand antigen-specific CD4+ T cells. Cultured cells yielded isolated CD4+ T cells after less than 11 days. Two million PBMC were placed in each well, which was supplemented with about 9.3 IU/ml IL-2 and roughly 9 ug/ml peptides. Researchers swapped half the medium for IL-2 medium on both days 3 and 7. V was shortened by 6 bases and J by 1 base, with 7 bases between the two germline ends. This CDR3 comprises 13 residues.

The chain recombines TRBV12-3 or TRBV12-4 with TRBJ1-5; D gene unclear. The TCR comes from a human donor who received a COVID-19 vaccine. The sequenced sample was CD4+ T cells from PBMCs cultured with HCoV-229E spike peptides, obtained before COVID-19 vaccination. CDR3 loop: CASSLKSNQPQHF. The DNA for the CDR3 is TGTGCCAGCAGCCTTAAAAGCAATCAGCCCCAGCATTTT.